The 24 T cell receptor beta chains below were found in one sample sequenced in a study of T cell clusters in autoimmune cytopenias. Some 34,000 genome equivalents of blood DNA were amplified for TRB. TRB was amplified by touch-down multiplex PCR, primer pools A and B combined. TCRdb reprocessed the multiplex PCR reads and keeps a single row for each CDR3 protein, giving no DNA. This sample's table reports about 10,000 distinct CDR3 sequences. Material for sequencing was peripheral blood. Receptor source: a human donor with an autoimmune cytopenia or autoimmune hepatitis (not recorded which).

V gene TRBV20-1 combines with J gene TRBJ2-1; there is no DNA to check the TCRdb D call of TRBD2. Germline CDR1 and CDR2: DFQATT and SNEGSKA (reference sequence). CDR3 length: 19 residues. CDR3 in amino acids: CSARSPGLADASSYNEQFF.

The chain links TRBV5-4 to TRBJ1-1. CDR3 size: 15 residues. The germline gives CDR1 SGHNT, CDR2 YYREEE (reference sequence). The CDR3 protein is CASSLGRSMNTEAFF.

CDR3 amino acids: CAISQGRGWRTEAFF. V gene TRBV10-3 combines with J gene TRBJ1-1; without DNA, the TCRdb call of TRBD1 cannot be checked. The CDR3 loop spans 15 amino acids. Germline loops: CDR1 ENHRY, CDR2 SYGVKD.

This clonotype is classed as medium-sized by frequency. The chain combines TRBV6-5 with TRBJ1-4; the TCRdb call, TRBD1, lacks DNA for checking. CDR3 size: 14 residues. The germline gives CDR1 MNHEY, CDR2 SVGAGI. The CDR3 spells CASSRDRWGEKLFF.

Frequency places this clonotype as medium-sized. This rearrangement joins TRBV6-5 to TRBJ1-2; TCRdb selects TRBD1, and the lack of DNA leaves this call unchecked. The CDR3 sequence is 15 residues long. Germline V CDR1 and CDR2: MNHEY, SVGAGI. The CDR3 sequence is CASSSTGQGILGYTF.

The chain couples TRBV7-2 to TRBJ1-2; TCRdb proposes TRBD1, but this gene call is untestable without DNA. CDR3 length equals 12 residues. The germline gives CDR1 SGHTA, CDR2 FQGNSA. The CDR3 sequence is CASSDRDYGYTF.

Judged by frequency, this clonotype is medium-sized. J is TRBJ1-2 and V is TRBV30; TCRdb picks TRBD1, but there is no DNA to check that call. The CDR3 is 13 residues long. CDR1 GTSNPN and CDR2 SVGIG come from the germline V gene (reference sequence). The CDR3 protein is CAWSTGGAYGYTF.

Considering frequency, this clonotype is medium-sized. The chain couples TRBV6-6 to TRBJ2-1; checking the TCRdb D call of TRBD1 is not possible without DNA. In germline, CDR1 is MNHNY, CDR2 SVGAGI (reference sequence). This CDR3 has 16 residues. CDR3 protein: CASSSQGLNGYNEQFF.

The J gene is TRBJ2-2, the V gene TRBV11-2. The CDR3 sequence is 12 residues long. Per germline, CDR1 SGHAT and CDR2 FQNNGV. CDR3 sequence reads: CASSFPAGELFF.

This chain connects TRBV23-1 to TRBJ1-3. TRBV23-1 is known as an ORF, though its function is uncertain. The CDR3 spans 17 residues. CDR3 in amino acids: CASSPWVYGIKGNTIYF.

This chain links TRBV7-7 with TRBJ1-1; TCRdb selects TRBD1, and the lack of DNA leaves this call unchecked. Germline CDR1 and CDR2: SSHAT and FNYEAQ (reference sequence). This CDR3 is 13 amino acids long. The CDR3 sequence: CASSLDSYTEAFF.

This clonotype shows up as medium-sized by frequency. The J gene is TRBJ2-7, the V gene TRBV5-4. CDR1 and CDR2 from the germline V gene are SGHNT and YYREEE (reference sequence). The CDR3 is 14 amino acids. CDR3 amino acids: CASSLGQESYEQYF. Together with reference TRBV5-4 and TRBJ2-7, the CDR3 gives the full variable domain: ETGVTQSPTHLIKTRGQQVTLRCSSQSGHNTVSWYQQALGQGPQFIFQYYREEENGRGNFPPRFSGLQFPNYSSELNVNALELDDSALYLCASSLGQESYEQYFGPGTRLTVT.

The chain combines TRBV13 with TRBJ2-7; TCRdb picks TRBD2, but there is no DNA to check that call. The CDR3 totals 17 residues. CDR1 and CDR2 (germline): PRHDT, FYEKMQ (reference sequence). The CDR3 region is CASSLGTSPRDAYEQYF.

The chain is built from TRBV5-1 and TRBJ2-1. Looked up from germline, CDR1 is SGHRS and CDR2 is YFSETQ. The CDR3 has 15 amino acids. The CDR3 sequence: CASSLGGNSYNEQFF.

The CDR3 reads CASSSLPEAFF. The chain links TRBV7-9 to TRBJ1-1. CDR1 is SEHNR, CDR2 FQNEAQ, per germline (reference sequence). There are 11 residues in the CDR3.

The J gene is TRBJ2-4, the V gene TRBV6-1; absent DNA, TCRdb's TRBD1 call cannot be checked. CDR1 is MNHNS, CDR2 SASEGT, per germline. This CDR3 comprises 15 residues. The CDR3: CASSEGAGQVNIQYF.

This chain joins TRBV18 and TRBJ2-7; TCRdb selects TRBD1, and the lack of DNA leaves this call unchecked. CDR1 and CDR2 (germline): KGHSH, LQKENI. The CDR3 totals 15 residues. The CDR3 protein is CASSPPGQTSYEQYF.

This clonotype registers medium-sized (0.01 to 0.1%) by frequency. CDR3 in amino acids: CASSGGLAGGPGELFF. The V and J genes are TRBV5-5 and TRBJ2-2; TCRdb gives TRBD2 as the D gene, but with no DNA this cannot be confirmed. Germline V gene sequence: CDR1 SGHKS, CDR2 YYEKEE (reference sequence). CDR3 length: 16 amino acids.

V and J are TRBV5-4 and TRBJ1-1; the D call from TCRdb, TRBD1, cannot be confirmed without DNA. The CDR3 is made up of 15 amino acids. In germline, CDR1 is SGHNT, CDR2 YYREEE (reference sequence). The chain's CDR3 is CASSLTGAMNTEAFF.

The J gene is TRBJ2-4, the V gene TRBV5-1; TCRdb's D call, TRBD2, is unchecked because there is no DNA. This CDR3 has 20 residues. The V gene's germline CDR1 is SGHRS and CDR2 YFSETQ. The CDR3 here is CASSTGTSGGGSVAKNIQYF.

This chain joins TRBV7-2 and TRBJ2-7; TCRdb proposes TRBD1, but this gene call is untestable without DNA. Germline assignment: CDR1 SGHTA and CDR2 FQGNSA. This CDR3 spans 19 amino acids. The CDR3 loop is CASSFQGRGTASRDYEQYF.

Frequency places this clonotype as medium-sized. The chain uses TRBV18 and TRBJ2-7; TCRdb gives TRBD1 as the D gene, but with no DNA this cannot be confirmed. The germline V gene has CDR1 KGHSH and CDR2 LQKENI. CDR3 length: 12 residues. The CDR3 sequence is CASSPGQSEQYF.

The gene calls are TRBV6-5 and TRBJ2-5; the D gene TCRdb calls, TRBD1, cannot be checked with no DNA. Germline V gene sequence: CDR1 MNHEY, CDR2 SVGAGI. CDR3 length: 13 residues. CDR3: CASSYGQAETQYF.

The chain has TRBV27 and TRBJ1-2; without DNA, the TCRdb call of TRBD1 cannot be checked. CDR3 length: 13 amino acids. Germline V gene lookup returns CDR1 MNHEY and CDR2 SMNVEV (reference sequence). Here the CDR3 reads CASSLSPGSVYTF.